Below are 14 T cell receptor beta chains sequenced from a single sample in a study of CD8 T cells in Susac syndrome. RNA amounts of roughly 0.45 to 1 ug underwent reverse transcription with random hexamers. TCRdb re-derived calls from the immunoSEQ multiplex PCR reads in MiXCR, one entry per CDR3 protein. The table lists 150,000 to 200,000 distinct CDR3 sequences, 90% to 95% of them singletons, with around 0.13% in the top ten. The specimen sequenced was CD4+ T cells from PBMCs. These receptors were collected from a human donor in good health.

The J gene is TRBJ2-7, the V gene TRBV10-1; TRBD1 might be the D (5 bases). Germline CDR1 and CDR2: WNHNN and SYGVQD (reference sequence). V was clipped by 5 bases and J by 2 bases, with 10 bases between them. The length of the CDR3 is 13 residues. The CDR3 DNA follows: TGCGCCAGCAGTCCAGGGTATCCCTACGAGCAGTACTTC. This translates into CASSPGYPYEQYF.

The rearrangement links TRBV11-2 to TRBJ2-7; the D gene is possibly TRBD1 (6 bases). The CDR3 has 14 residues. V dropped 5 bases and J dropped 2 bases, with 13 bases sitting between them. CDR1 is SGHAT, CDR2 FQNNGV, per germline. The CDR3 here is CASSEGDTTYEQYF. CDR3 nucleotide sequence: TGTGCCAGCAGCGAAGGGGACACAACCTACGAGCAGTACTTC.

The chain has TRBV29-1 and TRBJ2-1; 10 nucleotides align to TRBD2. CDR1 and CDR2 (germline): SQVTM, ANQGSEA. J lost 7 bases, V lost 4 bases, and 13 bases had no gene match. The CDR3 has 16 amino acids. The CDR3 bases are TGCAGCGTTGCTCCCCGGGGCACTAGCGGGGCAAATGAGCAGTTCTTC. Amino acid sequence: CSVAPRGTSGANEQFF.

The gene calls are TRBV20-1 and TRBJ2-1; 10 bases match TRBD2. Germline V gives CDR1 DFQATT, CDR2 SNEGSKA (reference sequence). CDR3 size: 18 residues. V dropped 5 bases and J dropped 0; count of bases not matched to a gene: 13. The CDR3 nucleotides are TGCAGTGCTTCCACTCTAGCGGGGGAGTCGAGCTCCTACAATGAGCAGTTCTTC. Encoded protein: CSASTLAGESSSYNEQFF.

The chain recombines TRBV20-1 with TRBJ1-6; D gene unclear. V was cut by 0 bases and J by 0 bases, with 12 bases left in between. Germline CDR1 reads DFQATT; CDR2 reads SNEGSKA (reference sequence). The CDR3 has 17 residues. CDR3 nucleotide sequence: TGCAGTGCTAGAGATATACGGTCAAGCTCCTATAATTCACCCCTCCACTTT. The encoded protein is CSARDIRSSSYNSPLHF.

The J gene is TRBJ1-1, the V gene TRBV20-1, with D possibly TRBD1 on 6 matching bases. Germline V gives CDR1 DFQATT, CDR2 SNEGSKA (reference sequence). V lost 3 bases, J lost 4 bases, and 15 bases lay in between. The CDR3 runs 14 residues. The CDR3 DNA is TGCAGTGCTAGCCGAGGGGGGAGGGGCACTGAAGCTTTCTTT. Its protein is CSASRGGRGTEAFF.

The chain links TRBV6-5 to TRBJ2-2; TRBD1 might be the D (6 bases). The CDR3 is 14 residues long. Looked up from germline, CDR1 is MNHEY and CDR2 is SVGAGI. Trimming removed 1 base from V and 3 bases from J, with 6 bases in between. CDR3 residues: CASSYYRDTGELFF. As DNA, the CDR3 is TGTGCCAGCAGTTACTACAGGGACACCGGGGAGCTGTTTTTT.

The rearrangement joins TRBV5-1 to TRBJ1-1, with D perhaps matching TRBD1 (5 bases). This CDR3 comprises 12 residues. The V gene lost 5 bases and the J gene lost 8 bases, with 13 bases spanning the gap. Germline V gives CDR1 SGHRS, CDR2 YFSETQ. The CDR3 nucleotides are TGCGCCAGCAGTCCGGGGGGGAAGGAAGCTTTCTTT. Amino acids: CASSPGGKEAFF.

CDR3 amino acids: CASSQDLAQYF. The CDR3 DNA sequence: TGTGCCAGCAGCCAAGATTTAGCGCAGTATTTT. The chain carries TRBV4-2 and TRBJ2-3, with D unclear. V lost 0 bases and J 10 bases, leaving 5 bases between the germline ends. This CDR3 has 11 residues. CDR1 and CDR2 from the germline V gene are LGHNA and YNFKEQ.

The chain combines TRBV5-6 with TRBJ1-2, with TRBD1 as a possible D gene (6 bases). The CDR3 is made up of 12 amino acids. Germline loops: CDR1 SGHDT, CDR2 YYEEEE. The ends were cut back, 4 bases at V and 8 bases at J, with 12 bases in the middle. This CDR3 is CASSRDKRGYTF. CDR3 sequence (DNA): TGTGCCAGCAGCCGGGACAAGAGGGGCTACACCTTC. Full variable domain (rest looked up from reference TRBV5-6 and TRBJ1-2): DAGVTQSPTHLIKTRGQQVTLRCSPKSGHDTVSWYQQALGQGPQFIFQYYEEEERQRGNFPDRFSGHQFPNYSSELNVNALLLGDSALYLCASSRDKRGYTFGSGTRLTVV.

J is TRBJ2-7 and V is TRBV20-1, with D possibly matching TRBD1 (5 bases). Germline CDR1 reads DFQATT; CDR2 reads SNEGSKA (reference sequence). Trimming removed 1 base from V and 6 bases from J, with 10 bases in between. The CDR3 runs 12 residues. The CDR3, as DNA: TGCAGTGCTAGAGCTCGCAGGGCCGAGCAGTACTTC. As protein: CSARARRAEQYF.

V and J are TRBV27 and TRBJ2-2; 10 bases agree with TRBD2. There are 18 residues in the CDR3. The junction had 20 bases not matched to a gene; V was cut back by 9 bases and J by 7 bases. In germline, CDR1 is MNHEY, CDR2 SMNVEV (reference sequence). The CDR3 sequence is CASPGRLAGARGHGELFF. The CDR3 DNA sequence: TGTGCCAGTCCCGGACGGCTAGCGGGGGCCAGGGGTCACGGGGAGCTGTTTTTT.

This sequence joins TRBV7-2 and TRBJ2-3; D may be TRBD1 (6 bases). V was cut by 3 bases and J by 1 base, with 11 bases left in between. This CDR3 comprises 15 residues. Germline V gene data show CDR1 as SGHTA and CDR2 as FQGNSA. CDR3 in DNA: TGTGCCAGCAGCTTCTCGGCAGGGGGCACAGATACGCAGTATTTT. Translation: CASSFSAGGTDTQYF.

This clonotype was picked up one time. The chain links TRBV20-1 to TRBJ2-1; D unresolved. Trimming removed 0 bases from V and 9 bases from J, with 9 bases in between. The CDR3 extends over 12 amino acids. Germline CDR1 is DFQATT and CDR2 is SNEGSKA (reference sequence). The CDR3 region is CSARDLTTEQFF. The CDR3 DNA follows: TGCAGTGCTAGAGATCTAACAACTGAGCAGTTCTTC.